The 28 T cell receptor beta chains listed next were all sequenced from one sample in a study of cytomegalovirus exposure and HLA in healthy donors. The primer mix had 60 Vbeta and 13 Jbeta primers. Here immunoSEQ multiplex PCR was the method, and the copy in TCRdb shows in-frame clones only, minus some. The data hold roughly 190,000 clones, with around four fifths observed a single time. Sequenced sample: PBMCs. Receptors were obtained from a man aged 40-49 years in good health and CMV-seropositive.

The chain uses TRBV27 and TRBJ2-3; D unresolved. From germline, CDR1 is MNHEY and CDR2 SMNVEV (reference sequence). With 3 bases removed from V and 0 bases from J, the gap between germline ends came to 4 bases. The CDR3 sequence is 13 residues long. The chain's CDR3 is CASSFPSTDTQYF. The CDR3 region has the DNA TGTGCCAGCAGTTTCCCTAGCACAGATACGCAGTATTTT.

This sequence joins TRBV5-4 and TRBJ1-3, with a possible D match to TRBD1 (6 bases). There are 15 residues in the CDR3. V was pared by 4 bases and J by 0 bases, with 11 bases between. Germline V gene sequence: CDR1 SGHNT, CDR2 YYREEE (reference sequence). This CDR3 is CASSVDSLSGNTIYF. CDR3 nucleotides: TGTGCCAGCAGCGTGGACAGTCTCTCTGGAAACACCATATATTTT.

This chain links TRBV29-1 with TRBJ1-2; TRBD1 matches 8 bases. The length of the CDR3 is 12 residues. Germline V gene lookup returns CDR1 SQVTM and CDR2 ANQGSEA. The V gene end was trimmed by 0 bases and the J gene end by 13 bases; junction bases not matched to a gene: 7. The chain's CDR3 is CSVEDHPGGITF. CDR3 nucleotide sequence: TGCAGCGTTGAAGATCATCCAGGGGGCATCACCTTC. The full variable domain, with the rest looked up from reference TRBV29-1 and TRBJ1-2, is SAVISQKPSRDICQRGTSLTIQCQVDSQVTMMFWYRQQPGQSLTLIATANQGSEATYESGFVIDKFPISRPNLTFSTLTVSNMSPEDSSIYLCSVEDHPGGITFGSGTRLTVV.

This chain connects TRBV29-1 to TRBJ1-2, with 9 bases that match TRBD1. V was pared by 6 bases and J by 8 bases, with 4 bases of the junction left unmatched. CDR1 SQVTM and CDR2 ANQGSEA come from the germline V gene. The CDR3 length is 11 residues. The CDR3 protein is CSVPDRGGYTF. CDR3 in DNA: TGCAGCGTCCCGGACAGGGGAGGCTACACCTTC. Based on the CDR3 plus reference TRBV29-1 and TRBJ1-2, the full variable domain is SAVISQKPSRDICQRGTSLTIQCQVDSQVTMMFWYRQQPGQSLTLIATANQGSEATYESGFVIDKFPISRPNLTFSTLTVSNMSPEDSSIYLCSVPDRGGYTFGSGTRLTVV.

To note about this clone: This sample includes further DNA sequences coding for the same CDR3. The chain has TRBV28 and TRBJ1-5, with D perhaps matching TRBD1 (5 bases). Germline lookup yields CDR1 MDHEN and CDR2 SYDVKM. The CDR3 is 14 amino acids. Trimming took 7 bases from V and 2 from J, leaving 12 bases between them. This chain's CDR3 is CASTPGGGNQPQHF. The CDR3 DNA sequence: TGTGCCAGCACTCCCGGGGGGGGCAATCAGCCCCAGCATTTT.

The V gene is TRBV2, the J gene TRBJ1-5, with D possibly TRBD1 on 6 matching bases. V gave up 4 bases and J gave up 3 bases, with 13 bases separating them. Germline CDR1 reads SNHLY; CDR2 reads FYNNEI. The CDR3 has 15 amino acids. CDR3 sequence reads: CASSGSNRDNQPQHF. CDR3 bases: TGTGCCAGCAGTGGGTCCAACAGGGACAATCAGCCCCAGCATTTT.

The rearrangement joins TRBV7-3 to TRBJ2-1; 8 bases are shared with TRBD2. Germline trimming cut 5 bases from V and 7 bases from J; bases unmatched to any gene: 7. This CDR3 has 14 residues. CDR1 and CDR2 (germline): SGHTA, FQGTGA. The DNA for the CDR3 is TGTGCCAGCAGCCCCAGCGGGAGATGGAATGAGCAGTTCTTC. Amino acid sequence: CASSPSGRWNEQFF.

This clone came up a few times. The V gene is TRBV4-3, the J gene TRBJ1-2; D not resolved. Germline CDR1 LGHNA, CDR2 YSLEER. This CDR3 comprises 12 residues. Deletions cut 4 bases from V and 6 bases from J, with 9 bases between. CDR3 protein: CASSRGHDGYTF. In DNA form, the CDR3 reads TGCGCCAGCAGCCGCGGGCACGATGGCTACACCTTC.

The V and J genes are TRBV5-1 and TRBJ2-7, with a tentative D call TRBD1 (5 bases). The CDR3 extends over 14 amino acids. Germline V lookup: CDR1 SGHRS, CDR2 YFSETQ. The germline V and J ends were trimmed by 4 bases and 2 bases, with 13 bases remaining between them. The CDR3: CASSATGLAYEQYF. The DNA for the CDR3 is TGCGCCAGCAGCGCAACAGGTTTGGCCTACGAGCAGTACTTC. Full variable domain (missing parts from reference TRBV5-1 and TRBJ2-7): KAGVTQTPRYLIKTRGQQVTLSCSPISGHRSVSWYQQTPGQGLQFLFEYFSETQRNKGNFPGRFSGRQFSNSRSEMNVSTLELGDSALYLCASSATGLAYEQYFGPGTRLTVT.

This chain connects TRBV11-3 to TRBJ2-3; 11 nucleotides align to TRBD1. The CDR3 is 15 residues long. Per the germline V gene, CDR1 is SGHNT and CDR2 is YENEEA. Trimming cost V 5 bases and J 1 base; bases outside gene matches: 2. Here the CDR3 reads CASSPGQGGTDTQYF. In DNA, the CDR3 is TGTGCCAGCAGCCCGGGACAGGGGGGCACAGATACGCAGTATTTT.

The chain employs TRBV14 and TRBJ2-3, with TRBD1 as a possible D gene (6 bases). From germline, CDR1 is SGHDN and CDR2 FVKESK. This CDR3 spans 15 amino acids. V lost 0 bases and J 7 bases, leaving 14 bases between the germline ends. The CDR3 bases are TGTGCCAGCAGCCAAGATCAGGCAGGGGTAAATACGCAGTATTTT. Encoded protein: CASSQDQAGVNTQYF.

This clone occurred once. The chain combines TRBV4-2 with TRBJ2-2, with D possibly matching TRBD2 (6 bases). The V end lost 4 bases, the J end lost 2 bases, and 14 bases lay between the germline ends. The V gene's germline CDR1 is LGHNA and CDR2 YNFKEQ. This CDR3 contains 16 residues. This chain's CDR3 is CASSPYGTQNTGELFF. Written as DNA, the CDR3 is TGTGCCAGCAGCCCCTACGGGACTCAAAACACCGGGGAGCTGTTTTTT.

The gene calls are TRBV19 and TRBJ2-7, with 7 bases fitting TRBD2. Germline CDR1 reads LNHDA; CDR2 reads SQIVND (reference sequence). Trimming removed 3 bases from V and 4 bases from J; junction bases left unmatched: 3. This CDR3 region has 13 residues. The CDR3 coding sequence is TGTGCCAGTAGTATTAGGGAGGGGTACGAGCAGTACTTC. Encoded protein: CASSIREGYEQYF. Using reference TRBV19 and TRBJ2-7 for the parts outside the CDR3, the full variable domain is DGGITQSPKYLFRKEGQNVTLSCEQNLNHDAMYWYRQDPGQGLRLIYYSQIVNDFQKGDIAEGYSVSREKKESFPLTVTSAQKNPTAFYLCASSIREGYEQYFGPGTRLTVT.

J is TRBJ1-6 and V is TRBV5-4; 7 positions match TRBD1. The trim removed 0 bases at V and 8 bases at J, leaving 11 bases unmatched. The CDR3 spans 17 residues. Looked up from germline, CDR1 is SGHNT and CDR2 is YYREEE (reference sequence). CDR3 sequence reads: CASSLGGAGGSYSPLHF. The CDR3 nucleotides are TGTGCCAGCAGCTTGGGTGGGGCAGGGGGAAGTTATTCACCCCTCCACTTT.

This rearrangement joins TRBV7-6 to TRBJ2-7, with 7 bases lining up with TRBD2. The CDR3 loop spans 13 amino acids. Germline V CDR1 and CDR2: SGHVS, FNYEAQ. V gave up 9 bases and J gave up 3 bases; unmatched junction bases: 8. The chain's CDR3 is CASSLAVNYEQYF. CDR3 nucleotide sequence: TGTGCCAGTTCCCTAGCGGTCAACTACGAGCAGTACTTC.

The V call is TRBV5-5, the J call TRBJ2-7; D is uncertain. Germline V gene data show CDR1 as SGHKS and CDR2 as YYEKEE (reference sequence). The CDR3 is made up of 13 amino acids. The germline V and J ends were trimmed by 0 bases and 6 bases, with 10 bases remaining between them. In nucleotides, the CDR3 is TGTGCCAGCAGCTTGGGCGGAAGGCGCGAGCAGTACTTC. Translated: CASSLGGRREQYF. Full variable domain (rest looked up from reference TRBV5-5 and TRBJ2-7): DAGVTQSPTHLIKTRGQQVTLRCSPISGHKSVSWYQQVLGQGPQFIFQYYEKEERGRGNFPDRFSARQFPNYSSELNVNALLLGDSALYLCASSLGGRREQYFGPGTRLTVT.

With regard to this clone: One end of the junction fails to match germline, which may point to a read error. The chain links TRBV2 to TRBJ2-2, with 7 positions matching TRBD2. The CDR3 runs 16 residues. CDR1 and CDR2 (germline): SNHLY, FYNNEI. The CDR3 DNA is TGTGCCGGCAGCCCCCGGGAGACGGGGGGCACCGGGGAGCTGTTTTTT. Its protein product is CAGSPRETGGTGELFF.

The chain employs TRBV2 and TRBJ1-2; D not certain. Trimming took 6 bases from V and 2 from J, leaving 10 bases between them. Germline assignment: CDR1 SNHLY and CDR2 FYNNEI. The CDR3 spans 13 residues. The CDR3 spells CASSQQKNYGYTF. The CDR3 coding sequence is TGTGCCAGCAGCCAACAGAAGAACTATGGCTACACCTTC.

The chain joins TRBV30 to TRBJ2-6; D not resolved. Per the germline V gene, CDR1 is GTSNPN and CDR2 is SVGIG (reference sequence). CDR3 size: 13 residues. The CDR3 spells CGFTFSGANVLTF. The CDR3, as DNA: TGTGGCTTTACTTTCTCTGGGGCCAACGTCCTGACTTTC.

CDR3 DNA: TGCGCCAGCAGCCACGGGACTCCGGTCGGTTCACCCCTCCACTTT. Protein product: CASSHGTPVGSPLHF. The chain has TRBV5-1 and TRBJ1-6; TRBD1 is a possible D gene (5 bases). In germline, CDR1 is SGHRS, CDR2 YFSETQ. The CDR3 totals 15 residues. V shed 4 bases and J shed 9 bases, with 17 bases lying between them.

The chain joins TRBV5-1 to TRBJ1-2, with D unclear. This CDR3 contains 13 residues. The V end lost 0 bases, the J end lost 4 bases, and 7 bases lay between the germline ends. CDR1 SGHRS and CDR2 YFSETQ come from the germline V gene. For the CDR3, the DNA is TGCGCCAGCAGCTTGGCCGGGAGCTATGGCTACACCTTC. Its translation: CASSLAGSYGYTF.

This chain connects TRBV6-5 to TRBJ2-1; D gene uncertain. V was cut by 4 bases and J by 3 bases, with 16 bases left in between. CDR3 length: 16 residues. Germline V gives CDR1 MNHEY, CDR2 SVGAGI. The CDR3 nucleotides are TGTGCCAGCAGTTCCCCGCTCGCGGCGAACTACAATGAGCAGTTCTTC. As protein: CASSSPLAANYNEQFF.

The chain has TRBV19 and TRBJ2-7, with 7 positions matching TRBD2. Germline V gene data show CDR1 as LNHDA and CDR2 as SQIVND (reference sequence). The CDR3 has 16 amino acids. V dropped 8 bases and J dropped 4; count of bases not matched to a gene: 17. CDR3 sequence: CASAVKGREKLYEQYF. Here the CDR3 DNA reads TGTGCCAGTGCCGTGAAAGGGCGGGAGAAGCTATACGAGCAGTACTTC.

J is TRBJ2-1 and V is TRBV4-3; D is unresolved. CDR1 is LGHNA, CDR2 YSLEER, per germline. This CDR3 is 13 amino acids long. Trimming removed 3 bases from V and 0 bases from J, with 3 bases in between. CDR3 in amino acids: CASSQSSYNEQFF. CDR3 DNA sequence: TGCGCCAGCAGCCAGAGCTCCTACAATGAGCAGTTCTTC.

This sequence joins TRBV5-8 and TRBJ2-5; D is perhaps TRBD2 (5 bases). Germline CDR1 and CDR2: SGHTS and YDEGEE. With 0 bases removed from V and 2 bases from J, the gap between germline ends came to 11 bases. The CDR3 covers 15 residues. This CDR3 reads CASSLATGFQETQYF. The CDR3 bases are TGTGCCAGCAGCTTGGCAACGGGGTTTCAAGAGACCCAGTACTTC.

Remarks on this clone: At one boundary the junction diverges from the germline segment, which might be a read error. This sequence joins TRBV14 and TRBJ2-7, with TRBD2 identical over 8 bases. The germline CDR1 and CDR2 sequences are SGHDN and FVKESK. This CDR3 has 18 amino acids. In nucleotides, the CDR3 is TGTGCCAGCAGAGATGGGGACGGGAGGGGCAGGTACTCCTACAAGCAGTACTTC. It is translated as CASRDGDGRGRYSYKQYF.

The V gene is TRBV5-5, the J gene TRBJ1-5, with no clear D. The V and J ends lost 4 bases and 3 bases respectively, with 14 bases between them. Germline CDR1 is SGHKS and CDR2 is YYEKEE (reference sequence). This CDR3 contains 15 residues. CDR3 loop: CASSPTRGNNQPQHF. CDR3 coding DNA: TGTGCCAGCAGCCCAACACGCGGGAACAATCAGCCCCAGCATTTT.

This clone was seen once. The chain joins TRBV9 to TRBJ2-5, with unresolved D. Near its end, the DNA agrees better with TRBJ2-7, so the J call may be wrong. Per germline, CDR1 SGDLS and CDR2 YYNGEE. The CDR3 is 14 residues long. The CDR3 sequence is CASSVAGPGHEQYF. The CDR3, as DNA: TGTGCCAGCAGCGTAGCTGGGCCTGGCCACGAGCAGTACTTC.